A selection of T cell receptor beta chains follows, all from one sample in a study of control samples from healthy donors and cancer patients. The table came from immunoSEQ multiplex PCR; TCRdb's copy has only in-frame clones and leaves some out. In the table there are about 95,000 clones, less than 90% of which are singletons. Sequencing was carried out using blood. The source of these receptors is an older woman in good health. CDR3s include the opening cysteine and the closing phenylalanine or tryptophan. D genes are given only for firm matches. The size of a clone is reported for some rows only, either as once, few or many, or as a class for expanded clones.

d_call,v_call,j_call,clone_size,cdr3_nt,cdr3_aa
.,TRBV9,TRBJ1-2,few,TGTGCCAGCACCCCCCGGGCAGGGACCGATGGCTACACCTTC,CASTPRAGTDGYTF
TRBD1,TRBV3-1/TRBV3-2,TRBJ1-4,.,TGTGCCAGCAGCCCATCGACAGGGGTGGGTGAAAAACTGTTTTTT,CASSPSTGVGEKLFF
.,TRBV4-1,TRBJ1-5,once,TGCGCCAGCAGCCAGATACGGTTAACGGGGAGGGGCTCCTTTAGCAATCAGCCCCAGCATTTT,CASSQIRLTGRGSFSNQPQHF
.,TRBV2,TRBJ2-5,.,TGTGCCAGCAGTGAAGCGGGAGGGGGGGTACAGGAGACCCAGTACTTC,CASSEAGGGVQETQYF
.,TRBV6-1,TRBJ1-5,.,TGTGCCAGCAGTGAAGCGGGTGGGCCCTATCAGCCCCAGCATTTT,CASSEAGGPYQPQHF
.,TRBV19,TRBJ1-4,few,TGTGCCAGTAGCGGGTCCGTCCGCGCGGCTAATGAAAAACTGTTTTTT,CASSGSVRAANEKLFF
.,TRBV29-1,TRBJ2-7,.,TGCAGCGTCCAGGTTTCCCCCTACGAGCAGTACTTC,CSVQVSPYEQYF
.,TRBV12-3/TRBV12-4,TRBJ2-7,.,TGTGCCAGCAGTTTCCCCCCGGCGAACGAGCAGTACTTC,CASSFPPANEQYF
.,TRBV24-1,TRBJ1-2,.,TGTGCCAAGAAGGAGGAGGCCTATGGCTACACCTTC,CAKKEEAYGYTF
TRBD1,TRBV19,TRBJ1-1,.,TGTGCCAGTCAATTACAGGGGGCTAGGACTGAAGCTTTCTTT,CASQLQGARTEAFF
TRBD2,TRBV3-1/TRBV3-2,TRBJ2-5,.,TGTGCCAGCAGCCAAGATCGTGGGAGGGTCCGAGAGACCCAGTACTTC,CASSQDRGRVRETQYF
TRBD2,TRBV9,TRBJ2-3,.,TGTGCCAGCAGCCTCATGGCGGGGGGAGGAGGCACAGATACGCAGTATTTT,CASSLMAGGGGTDTQYF